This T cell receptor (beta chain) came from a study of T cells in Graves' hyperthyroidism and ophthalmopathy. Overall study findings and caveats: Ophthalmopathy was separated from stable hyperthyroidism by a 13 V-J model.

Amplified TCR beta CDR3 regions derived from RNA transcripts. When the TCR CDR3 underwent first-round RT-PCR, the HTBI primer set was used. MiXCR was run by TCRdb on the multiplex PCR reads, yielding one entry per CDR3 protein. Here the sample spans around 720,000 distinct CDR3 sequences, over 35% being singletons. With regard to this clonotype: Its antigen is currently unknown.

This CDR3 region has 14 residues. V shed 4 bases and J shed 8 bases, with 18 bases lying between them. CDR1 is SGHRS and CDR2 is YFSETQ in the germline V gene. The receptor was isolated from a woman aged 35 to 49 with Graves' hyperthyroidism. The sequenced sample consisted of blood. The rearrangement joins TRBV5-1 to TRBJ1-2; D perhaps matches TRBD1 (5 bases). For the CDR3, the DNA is TGCGCCAGCAGCACGCCCCTGGAGGGGAGCGGCTACACCTTC. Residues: CASSTPLEGSGYTF.